This TCR beta chain was sequenced during a study of EBV T-cell therapy then PD-1 blockade in nasopharyngeal carcinoma. Here immunoSEQ multiplex PCR was the method, and the copy in TCRdb shows in-frame clones only, minus some. The table lists 15,000 or so clones, 84% of them singletons, with approximately 30% in the top ten. Trimming stripped 5 bases from V and 1 base from J, with 12 bases between. CDR3 length equals 15 residues. CDR1 and CDR2 (germline): SGHTA, FQGNSA. With regard to this clone: Its specificity is unknown.

Treatment of the sample: AdE1-LMPpoly-expanded autologous EBV-specific T-cell therapy followed by anti-PD-1 nivolumab. The source of this sequence is a man aged 40-49 years with nasopharyngeal carcinoma. The sequences come from CD8+ T cells from blood, collected at roughly day 99 from a patient whose treatment included autologous EBV-specific T cells and nivolumab. The rearrangement links TRBV7-2 to TRBJ1-5; unclear D gene. The CDR3 region has the DNA TGTGCCAGCAGCCTCGGCCTGGGGAGCAATCAGCCCCAGCATTTT. This codes for CASSLGLGSNQPQHF.